The 32 T cell receptor beta chains presented below share a single source sample, sequenced in a study of blood T cells in healthy people across ages. A second 7 to 11 cycle PCR used barcoded and J-beta primers. MiXCR was run by TCRdb on the 5' RACE reads, yielding one entry per CDR3 protein. Of roughly 800,000 distinct CDR3 sequences listed, roughly 60% are singletons. What was sequenced was blood. The receptors originated from a man aged 25 to 45 in good health.

The chain links TRBV2 to TRBJ2-7; perhaps TRBD1 as D (6 bases). Germline CDR1 SNHLY, CDR2 FYNNEI. This CDR3 is 14 amino acids long. V lost 10 bases, J lost 2 bases, and 18 bases lay in between. The CDR3 is CATKIGGFAYEQYF. CDR3 DNA: TGTGCCACCAAAATAGGGGGTTTCGCCTACGAGCAGTACTTC.

CDR3 residues: CASSRWTGSTDTQYF. CDR3 coding DNA: TGTGCCAGCAGCAGATGGACAGGTAGCACAGATACGCAGTATTTT. The chain is built from TRBV7-6 and TRBJ2-3; 7 bases are a match to TRBD1. With V trimmed by 5 bases and J by 0 bases, 5 bases remained unmatched. Looked up from germline, CDR1 is SGHVS and CDR2 is FNYEAQ. CDR3 length: 15 amino acids.

The V call is TRBV27, the J call TRBJ2-5, with D perhaps assigned TRBD1 or TRBD2 (7 bases each). V lost 4 bases and J lost 4, with 16 bases in between. Looked up from germline, CDR1 is MNHEY and CDR2 is SMNVEV (reference sequence). The CDR3 spans 15 residues. The chain's CDR3 is CASSSTQGRGETQYF. CDR3 sequence (DNA): TGTGCCAGCAGTTCCACACAGGGGAGGGGAGAGACCCAGTACTTC.

This chain uses TRBV5-5 with TRBJ2-5, with unresolved D. V gave up 4 bases and J gave up 11 bases, with 15 bases separating them. Germline V gene lookup returns CDR1 SGHKS and CDR2 YYEKEE (reference sequence). The length of the CDR3 is 12 residues. The CDR3 loop is CASSPLDHEQYF. CDR3 nucleotides: TGTGCCAGCAGCCCCCTCGACCATGAGCAGTACTTC.

In this sample, this clonotype turned up a few times. This chain uses TRBV28 with TRBJ1-1; 7 nucleotides line up with TRBD1. The V and J ends lost 5 bases and 2 bases, in that order; junction bases with no gene match: 5. This CDR3 region has 14 residues. Germline values: CDR1 MDHEN, CDR2 SYDVKM. The CDR3 spells CASSPRDRNTEAFF. The CDR3 DNA reads TGTGCCAGCAGTCCCCGGGACAGAAACACTGAAGCTTTCTTT.

This clonotype was counted many times. The CDR3: CASSLTGGSAYNEQFF. The DNA for the CDR3 is TGTGCCAGCAGCTTAACGGGAGGGAGCGCCTACAATGAGCAGTTCTTC. This chain uses TRBV7-3 with TRBJ2-1; 7 nucleotides match TRBD2. V lost 0 bases, J lost 2 bases, and 4 bases stayed unmatched. Germline lookup yields CDR1 SGHTA and CDR2 FQGTGA. The CDR3 totals 16 residues.

This clonotype was found a few times. The chain couples TRBV7-6 to TRBJ2-7; D perhaps matches TRBD2 (6 bases). Germline V gene data show CDR1 as SGHVS and CDR2 as FNYEAQ. The V end was cut by 2 bases, the J end by 5 bases, with 13 bases between. The CDR3 is 14 residues long. As DNA, the CDR3 is TGTGCCAGCAGCTTAACGCAGGGAGGCGACGAGCAGTACTTC. Translated: CASSLTQGGDEQYF. Full variable domain (outside the CDR3, taken from reference TRBV7-6 and TRBJ2-7): GAGVSQSPRYKVTKRGQDVALRCDPISGHVSLYWYRQALGQGPEFLTYFNYEAQQDKSGLPNDRFSAERPEGSISTLTIQRTEQRDSAMYRCASSLTQGGDEQYFGPGTRLTVT.

This clonotype was found a few times. The J gene is TRBJ2-7, the V gene TRBV6-1, with 9 bases identical to TRBD1. The CDR3 spans 16 residues. Unmatched junction bases numbered 14, after V lost 8 bases and J lost 3 bases. Looked up from germline, CDR1 is MNHNS and CDR2 is SASEGT. CDR3 nucleotides: TGTGCCAGCCCCCCCACCGGGACAGGGAGGGACTACGAGCAGTACTTC. Translated: CASPPTGTGRDYEQYF.

The V call is TRBV20-1, the J call TRBJ2-7; D remains ambiguous. V gave up 0 bases and J gave up 2 bases, with 11 bases separating them. Looked up from germline, CDR1 is DFQATT and CDR2 is SNEGSKA (reference sequence). CDR3 length: 14 amino acids. CDR3 in amino acids: CSAREVAAAYEQYF. The CDR3 bases are TGCAGTGCTAGAGAGGTGGCAGCCGCCTACGAGCAGTACTTC.

The J gene is TRBJ2-1, the V gene TRBV10-3, with D unclear. The CDR3 is 14 residues long. V lost 3 bases, J lost 4 bases, and 10 bases lay in between. Germline assignment: CDR1 ENHRY and CDR2 SYGVKD. The CDR3 here is CAISENTKYNEQFF. Written as DNA, the CDR3 is TGTGCCATCAGTGAAAATACTAAGTACAATGAGCAGTTCTTC.

This chain uses TRBV20-1 with TRBJ2-1; D is unclear. Germline V lookup: CDR1 DFQATT, CDR2 SNEGSKA (reference sequence). V was pared by 3 bases and J by 9 bases, with 9 bases between. The CDR3 is 11 residues long. The CDR3, as DNA: TGCAGTGCTAGTTTTATGGGTGAGCAGTTCTTC. Its translation: CSASFMGEQFF.

This sequence joins TRBV12-3 or TRBV12-4 and TRBJ2-1, with D hard to call. Trimming shortened V by 5 bases and J by 4 bases, and 9 bases separated the two germline ends. The CDR3 consists of 13 residues. The chain's CDR3 is CASSGTRYNEQFF. For the CDR3, the DNA is TGTGCCAGCAGTGGAACCCGTTACAATGAGCAGTTCTTC.

V and J are TRBV29-1 and TRBJ2-5, with 8 bases that match TRBD2. Per the germline V gene, CDR1 is SQVTM and CDR2 is ANQGSEA. CDR3 length equals 15 residues. After removal of 4 bases from V and 0 bases from J, the junction contained 7 bases not matched to a gene. CDR3 DNA: TGCAGCGTTGCGGGTAGTAGCGGGAACCAAGAGACCCAGTACTTC. This translates into CSVAGSSGNQETQYF.

The rearrangement joins TRBV4-2 to TRBJ2-4, with 9 bases matching TRBD2. Germline CDR1 and CDR2: LGHNA and YNFKEQ. The J segment lost 0 bases and the V segment lost 0 bases, leaving 6 bases of the junction unmatched. The CDR3 is 18 residues long. The CDR3 protein is CASSQEGAGGLAKNIQYF. CDR3 nucleotide sequence: TGTGCCAGCAGCCAAGAGGGAGCGGGAGGCCTAGCCAAAAACATTCAGTACTTC.

The chain carries TRBV6-5 and TRBJ1-1; 7 bases align to TRBD1. The germline gives CDR1 MNHEY, CDR2 SVGAGI. V lost 4 bases and J lost 3; bases outside the gene matches: 5. This CDR3 spans 14 amino acids. As DNA, the CDR3 is TGTGCCAGCAGTTTGACAGGGCGGGACACTGAAGCTTTCTTT. This encodes CASSLTGRDTEAFF.

A few counts support this clonotype. The chain joins TRBV20-1 to TRBJ2-7; 7 nucleotides align to TRBD2. This CDR3 spans 13 amino acids. CDR1 and CDR2 (germline): DFQATT, SNEGSKA (reference sequence). V lost 4 bases to trimming and J lost 2 bases; unmatched junction nucleotides: 5. The CDR3 loop is CSATSGTAYEQYF. CDR3 nucleotides: TGCAGTGCTACAAGCGGGACGGCCTACGAGCAGTACTTC.

This clonotype was counted between two and nine times. The J gene is TRBJ2-1, the V gene TRBV20-1; the D call may be TRBD1 or TRBD2 (11 bases each). The V end lost 7 bases, the J end lost 8 bases, and 33 bases lay between the germline ends. Per germline, CDR1 DFQATT and CDR2 SNEGSKA (reference sequence). The CDR3 spans 18 residues. The CDR3 DNA reads TGCAGTGTCCCGGGACAGGGGGGGACTAGCGGATCCTCGGATGAGCAGTTCTTC. It is translated as CSVPGQGGTSGSSDEQFF.

The chain recombines TRBV29-1 with TRBJ2-7; 8 nucleotides agree with TRBD1. Germline trimming cut 7 bases from V and 2 bases from J; bases unmatched to any gene: 7. In germline, CDR1 is SQVTM, CDR2 ANQGSEA. The CDR3 length is 13 residues. CDR3 DNA sequence: TGCAGCGCCACAGGGGGTTTTACCTACGAGCAGTACTTC. The encoded protein is CSATGGFTYEQYF.

This CDR3 is CASKTSGLNNEQFF. In nucleotides, the CDR3 is TGCGCCAGCAAGACTAGCGGATTGAACAATGAGCAGTTCTTC. V usage is TRBV4-1 and J usage is TRBJ2-1; 9 bases are a match to TRBD2. The CDR3 extends over 14 amino acids. V dropped 7 bases and J dropped 5; count of bases not matched to a gene: 6. From germline, CDR1 is MGHRA and CDR2 YSYEKL.

The CDR3 reads CASSVGGGLNTEAFF. In DNA form, the CDR3 reads TGTGCCAGCAGCGTAGGTGGAGGCTTGAACACTGAAGCTTTCTTT. The V call is TRBV9, the J call TRBJ1-1; D is uncertain. Trimming cost V 0 bases and J 0 bases, with 9 bases left between them. Germline CDR1 and CDR2: SGDLS and YYNGEE. The CDR3 length is 15 residues.

This chain joins TRBV28 and TRBJ1-2, with D possibly matching TRBD1 (5 bases). The length of the CDR3 is 11 residues. The germline V gene encodes CDR1 MDHEN and CDR2 SYDVKM. CDR3 in amino acids: CATRAGHGYTF. The CDR3 coding sequence is TGTGCAACCCGGGCAGGGCATGGCTACACCTTC.

The chain joins TRBV7-2 to TRBJ1-6; D possibly corresponds to TRBD1 (5 bases). Germline-derived CDR1 and CDR2 are SGHTA and FQGNSA. Trimming cost V 4 bases and J 10 bases, with 5 bases left between them. The CDR3 is made up of 11 amino acids. The CDR3 reads CASSSGSPLHF. The CDR3 bases are TGTGCCAGCAGCTCAGGGTCACCCCTCCACTTT.

The chain couples TRBV25-1 to TRBJ1-2; 7 positions agree with TRBD1. CDR3 length: 13 amino acids. In germline, CDR1 is MGHDK, CDR2 SYGVNS. V gave up 5 bases and J gave up 8 bases; unmatched junction bases: 8. CDR3 protein: CASSQGVREGYTF. For the CDR3, the DNA is TGTGCCAGCAGTCAGGGGGTCCGTGAAGGCTACACCTTC.

This chain connects TRBV21-1 to TRBJ2-7; TRBD2 is the table's D call and was not checked against the DNA. TRBV21-1 is annotated as a pseudogene. There are 20 residues in the CDR3. The CDR3 spells CASSKAPRGREVRSVYEQYF. CDR3 DNA sequence: TGTGCCAGCAGCAAAGCCCCCCGCGGGAGGGAGGTTAGGAGCGTCTACGAGCAGTACTTC.

The genes are TRBV20-1 and TRBJ2-3; TRBD2 aligns across 10 bases. Trimming took 3 bases from V and 6 from J; bases not matched to a gene: 6. The V gene's germline CDR1 is DFQATT and CDR2 SNEGSKA (reference sequence). The CDR3 runs to 14 residues. CDR3 sequence: CSASSLAGVDTQYF. For the CDR3, the DNA is TGCAGTGCTAGCTCCCTAGCGGGAGTGGATACGCAGTATTTT.

The chain employs TRBV6-4 and TRBJ2-1; perhaps D is TRBD1 or TRBD2 (6 bases each). CDR3 size: 15 residues. V was cut by 0 bases and J by 12 bases, with 18 bases left in between. From germline, CDR1 is MRHNA and CDR2 SNTAGT. The CDR3 protein is CASSDSQEGGEGQFF. CDR3 in DNA: TGTGCCAGCAGTGACTCGCAAGAGGGGGGAGAGGGGCAGTTCTTC.

In DNA, the CDR3 is TGTGCCAGCGGCCAAACATCCCGCGGGAGCTCCTACGAGCAGTACTTC. Its protein is CASGQTSRGSSYEQYF. The chain is built from TRBV28 and TRBJ2-7, with 7 positions matching TRBD2. The V gene end was trimmed by 8 bases and the J gene end by 0 bases; junction bases not matched to a gene: 13. This CDR3 comprises 16 residues. Germline V CDR1 and CDR2: MDHEN, SYDVKM.

This clonotype has more than one count but fewer than ten. The chain employs TRBV4-1 and TRBJ1-2; 7 bases agree with TRBD1. The trim removed 3 bases at V and 6 bases at J, leaving 7 bases unmatched. The CDR3 totals 14 residues. Germline V gene sequence: CDR1 MGHRA, CDR2 YSYEKL. The CDR3 coding sequence is TGCGCCAGCAGCCAGCTAGGACAGGTTGATGGCTACACCTTC. It translates to CASSQLGQVDGYTF.

This clonotype was counted only a few times. The CDR3 region is CSARDLGDVSYNEQFF. The DNA of the CDR3 is TGCAGTGCTAGAGATCTTGGGGATGTCTCCTACAATGAGCAGTTCTTC. The rearrangement links TRBV20-1 to TRBJ2-1, with unresolved D. V was shortened by 0 bases and J by 0 bases, with 12 bases between the two germline ends. CDR3 size: 16 residues. Germline-derived CDR1 and CDR2 are DFQATT and SNEGSKA (reference sequence).

The genes are TRBV7-9 and TRBJ2-1; D not certain. V was trimmed by 4 bases and J by 9 bases, leaving 10 bases between them. This CDR3 is built from 12 residues. Germline V gene sequence: CDR1 SEHNR, CDR2 FQNEAQ (reference sequence). CDR3 residues: CASSSAYGEQFF. The CDR3 DNA reads as TGTGCCAGCAGCTCCGCATATGGTGAGCAGTTCTTC.

This clonotype was detected only once. This chain links TRBV30 with TRBJ1-6, with D possibly TRBD1 on 5 matching bases. From germline, CDR1 is GTSNPN and CDR2 SVGIG (reference sequence). The CDR3 is made up of 13 amino acids. V gave up 2 bases and J gave up 9 bases, with 11 bases separating them. The DNA of the CDR3 is TGTGCCTGGAGTCCTCTCGGGGGTTCACCCCTCCACTTT. Translation: CAWSPLGGSPLHF.

V and J are TRBV7-6 and TRBJ2-5; 13 nucleotides line up with TRBD2. The end of the DNA is better explained by TRBJ2-7, so the J call may be wrong. The CDR3 length is 18 residues. Germline V CDR1 and CDR2: SGHVS, FNYEAQ. The DNA of the CDR3 is TGTGCCAGCAGCTCCATAACCGGGACTAGCGGGAAGCTGTACGAGCAGTACTTC. Translating it yields CASSSITGTSGKLYEQYF.